This T cell receptor beta chain was obtained from a study of spatial heterogeneity in lung cancer. TCRdb re-called the 5' RACE reads through MiXCR, storing one row per CDR3 protein. The sample consists of tens of thousands of distinct CDR3 sequences, approximately 5.2% of them appearing once. The time point denotes: sample taken at primary tumor resection. Sequencing of whole RNA from tumor, nontumor lung or frozen PBMC involved no sorting. Study conclusions and caveats: TCRs found ubiquitously expanded in tumor appeared in blood more at resection than at follow-up.

This clonotype has ten or more counts. Its antigen is undetermined. The clonotype comes from a female donor with early-stage non-small cell lung cancer. The sample consisted of PBMCs, taken at surgery.

The CDR3 sequence: CASSSTRGGKGSDLAGANVLTF. CDR3 DNA: TGTGCCAGCAGCTCCACCCGGGGGGGGAAAGGCTCCGACTTAGCTGGGGCCAACGTCCTGACTTTC. J is TRBJ2-6 and V is TRBV11-2; 8 bases line up with TRBD2. Germline V lookup: CDR1 SGHAT, CDR2 FQNNGV. V shed 4 bases and J 2 bases; nucleotides not matched to a gene: 22. CDR3 length: 22 residues.